This passage covers 32 T cell receptor beta chains from one sample sequenced in a study of naive CD8 T cells in extremely preterm neonates. The protocol was immunoSEQ multiplex PCR, while the TCRdb copy is restricted to in-frame clones and leaves out a portion. The data hold several thousand clones, with 95% to 98% observed a single time. Sequences were obtained from naive CD8+ T cells from blood. The receptors stem from a human donor in good health.

This clone was counted a single time. V gene TRBV30 combines with J gene TRBJ1-2, with D hard to call. Germline V gene sequence: CDR1 GTSNPN, CDR2 SVGIG (reference sequence). This CDR3 is 14 amino acids long. The V end lost 6 bases, the J end lost 4 bases, and 18 bases lay between the germline ends. The CDR3 spells CACLSGIWRYGYTF. The CDR3 coding sequence is TGTGCCTGCCTTAGCGGAATTTGGCGCTATGGCTACACCTTC. Variable domain in full (rest from reference TRBV30 and TRBJ1-2): SQTIHQWPATLVQPVGSPLSLECTVEGTSNPNLYWYRQAAGRGLQLLFYSVGIGQISSEVPQNLSASRPQDRQFILSSKKLLLSDSGFYLCACLSGIWRYGYTFGSGTRLTVV.

A remark on this clone: Germline and junction disagree at one end, which may indicate a read error. This CDR3 is also generated by other DNA sequences in the sample. The chain uses TRBV7-9 and TRBJ1-1; 7 positions agree with TRBD1. There are 12 residues in the CDR3. In germline, CDR1 is SEHNR, CDR2 FQNEAQ (reference sequence). Here the CDR3 reads CASSRTGTEAFF. The CDR3 DNA sequence: TGTGCCAGCAGTCGGACAGGCACTGAGGCTTTCTTT.

The chain joins TRBV6-5 to TRBJ2-3, with 10 nucleotides matching TRBD2. V shed 6 bases, J shed 4 bases, and the junction held 4 bases outside the gene matches. CDR1 and CDR2 (germline): MNHEY, SVGAGI. The CDR3 is 14 residues long. Written as DNA, the CDR3 is TGTGCCAGCAGCCCCCTAGCGGGAGCAGATACGCAGTATTTT. Residues: CASSPLAGADTQYF.

This chain links TRBV10-3 with TRBJ2-7; D might be TRBD1 (6 bases). Germline V gene lookup returns CDR1 ENHRY and CDR2 SYGVKD. The CDR3 has 17 residues. Trimming removed 3 bases at V and 0 bases at J, with 18 bases between. The CDR3 nucleotides read TGTGCCATCAGTGACCCGACAAAGGGACATTACTCCTACGAGCAGTACTTC. Residues: CAISDPTKGHYSYEQYF.

The gene calls are TRBV5-1 and TRBJ2-7; the match to TRBD1 covers 10 bases. The length of the CDR3 is 15 residues. Trimming removed 0 bases from V and 7 bases from J; junction bases left unmatched: 7. Germline CDR1 is SGHRS and CDR2 is YFSETQ. DNA for the CDR3: TGCGCCAGCAGCTTGGTGCCGGGACAGGGGAGAGAGCAGTACTTC. Protein product: CASSLVPGQGREQYF.

The chain carries TRBV6-5 and TRBJ1-2; 10 bases match TRBD1. The CDR3 extends over 16 amino acids. Germline V lookup: CDR1 MNHEY, CDR2 SVGAGI. Trimming at V came to 0 bases and at J to 8 bases, leaving 9 bases not matched to a gene. DNA of the CDR3: TGTGCCAGCAGTTACTCCAGCCGGGACAGGGGACAGGGCTACACCTTC. It translates to CASSYSSRDRGQGYTF.

The rearrangement joins TRBV6-5 to TRBJ2-3; TRBD2 aligns across 8 bases. CDR3 length: 14 residues. The germline CDR1 and CDR2 sequences are MNHEY and SVGAGI. The junction had 3 bases not matched to a gene; V was cut back by 3 bases and J by 4 bases. CDR3 in amino acids: CASSYFGRADTQYF. For the CDR3, the DNA is TGTGCCAGCAGTTATTTCGGGAGGGCAGATACGCAGTATTTT.

This clone was seen just once. This rearrangement joins TRBV4-1 to TRBJ1-1, with D perhaps TRBD1 (6 bases). V was pared by 0 bases and J by 1 base, with 9 bases between. Germline V lookup: CDR1 MGHRA, CDR2 YSYEKL. The CDR3 spans 15 residues. The CDR3 nucleotides read TGCGCCAGCAGCCAAGATACAGGGAAGAACACTGAAGCTTTCTTT. Its protein product is CASSQDTGKNTEAFF.

The chain employs TRBV14 and TRBJ1-2; D unclear. CDR3 length: 13 amino acids. Trimming pared 1 base from V and 8 bases from J, leaving 11 bases between. Germline values: CDR1 SGHDN, CDR2 FVKESK. CDR3 loop: CASSQVFTVGYTF. As DNA, the CDR3 is TGTGCCAGCAGCCAAGTTTTTACGGTCGGCTACACCTTC.

This chain connects TRBV7-3 to TRBJ1-3, with 9 bases identical to TRBD1. CDR1 SGHTA and CDR2 FQGTGA come from the germline V gene. J gave up 4 bases and V 5 bases, and 6 bases lay outside the gene matches. This CDR3 region has 15 residues. CDR3 loop: CASSLDRGKGNTIYF. The DNA for the CDR3 is TGTGCCAGCAGCCTGGACAGGGGCAAAGGAAACACCATATATTTT.

The chain employs TRBV28 and TRBJ1-2, with D hard to call. CDR3 length equals 15 residues. The V gene lost 2 bases and the J gene lost 4 bases, with 14 bases spanning the gap. Germline-derived CDR1 and CDR2 are MDHEN and SYDVKM. The CDR3 is CASSLAADGVYGYTF. The CDR3 nucleotides are TGTGCCAGCAGTTTAGCCGCAGACGGGGTCTATGGCTACACCTTC.

The V and J genes are TRBV7-9 and TRBJ2-5; TRBD2 aligns across 13 bases. Matching the DNA end better, TRBJ2-7 makes the J call doubtful. Germline V gene lookup returns CDR1 SEHNR and CDR2 FQNEAQ (reference sequence). The CDR3 spans 16 residues. The CDR3 loop reads CASSPDGTSGVYEQYF. Written as DNA, the CDR3 is TGTGCCAGCAGCCCCGACGGGACTAGCGGGGTTTACGAGCAGTACTTC.

With regard to this clone: Other DNA sequences from this sample encode an identical CDR3 as well. The chain has TRBV7-9 and TRBJ2-7, with 8 positions matching TRBD2. There are 14 residues in the CDR3. Germline CDR1 SEHNR, CDR2 FQNEAQ (reference sequence). After removal of 4 bases from V and 4 bases from J, the junction contained 6 bases not matched to a gene. The CDR3 DNA reads TGTGCCAGCAGCTCGCAGCGGGAGTTGTACGAGCAGTACTTC. Translating it yields CASSSQRELYEQYF.

The V call is TRBV9, the J call TRBJ1-2; 8 bases align to TRBD1. V lost 3 bases to trimming and J lost 4 bases; unmatched junction nucleotides: 5. Germline loops: CDR1 SGDLS, CDR2 YYNGEE. The CDR3 spans 14 residues. CDR3 DNA: TGTGCCAGCAGCGCCGGACAGGGAACCTATGGCTACACCTTC. It yields the protein CASSAGQGTYGYTF. Looking up the rest from reference TRBV9 and TRBJ1-2 gives the full variable domain: DSGVTQTPKHLITATGQRVTLRCSPRSGDLSVYWYQQSLDQGLQFLIQYYNGEERAKGNILERFSAQQFPDLHSELNLSSLELGDSALYFCASSAGQGTYGYTFGSGTRLTVV.

The V gene is TRBV5-1, the J gene TRBJ2-7; D is uncertain. This CDR3 region has 16 residues. Germline CDR1 and CDR2: SGHRS and YFSETQ. Trimming shortened V by 2 bases and J by 1 base, and 16 bases separated the two germline ends. The CDR3 region has the DNA TGCGCCAGCAGCTTTTCGGTCGAAAACCCTTCCTACGAGCAGTACTTC. This translates into CASSFSVENPSYEQYF.

The chain uses TRBV6-5 and TRBJ1-2; 9 positions match TRBD1. Looked up from germline, CDR1 is MNHEY and CDR2 is SVGAGI. V was clipped by 6 bases and J by 5 bases; unmatched bases: 7. The CDR3 sequence is 14 residues long. The CDR3 region has the DNA TGTGCCAGCAGACCGGGACAGGGCCCTTATGGCTACACCTTC. Its protein is CASRPGQGPYGYTF.

The J gene is TRBJ2-7, the V gene TRBV2; 11 nucleotides align to TRBD1. J was trimmed by 2 bases and V by 6 bases; bases with no gene match: 6. The CDR3 covers 15 residues. Germline loops: CDR1 SNHLY, CDR2 FYNNEI. The CDR3 DNA reads TGTGCCAGCAGCGGAGGGACAGGGGGGGCCTACGAGCAGTACTTC. Translated, it gives CASSGGTGGAYEQYF.

This chain connects TRBV30 to TRBJ1-5, with D uncertain. CDR3 size: 13 residues. The germline V and J ends were trimmed by 5 bases and 6 bases, with 14 bases remaining between them. Germline values: CDR1 GTSNPN, CDR2 SVGIG (reference sequence). Here the CDR3 DNA reads TGTGCCTGGGGCCTTGGGTCGGGTCAGCCCCAGCATTTT. This translates into CAWGLGSGQPQHF.

The count of this clone is one. CDR3 DNA sequence: TGTGCCAGCAGACCGGAGCGGCGGGGCTACGAGCAGTACTTC. This codes for CASRPERRGYEQYF. V gene TRBV27 combines with J gene TRBJ2-7, with D maybe TRBD2 (6 bases). CDR3 length: 14 residues. Trimming left V 6 bases short and J 3 bases short, with 15 bases between. Germline CDR1 and CDR2: MNHEY and SMNVEV (reference sequence).

The V call is TRBV12-5, the J call TRBJ2-1; possibly TRBD2 for D (6 bases). Looked up from germline, CDR1 is LGHNT and CDR2 is FRNRAP. Trimming removed 5 bases at V and 4 bases at J, with 9 bases between. The length of the CDR3 is 13 residues. The chain's CDR3 is CASGGTVYNEQFF. As DNA, the CDR3 is TGTGCTAGTGGTGGGACTGTTTACAATGAGCAGTTCTTC. The variable domain in full, with the rest retrieved from reference TRBV12-5 and TRBJ2-1, is DARVTQTPRHKVTEMGQEVTMRCQPILGHNTVFWYRQTMMQGLELLAYFRNRAPLDDSGMPKDRFSAEMPDATLATLKIQPSEPRDSAVYFCASGGTVYNEQFFGPGTRLTVL.

The CDR3 reads CASSLAGTGMNTEAFF. The CDR3 DNA is TGTGCCAGCAGCTTAGCAGGGACAGGGATGAACACTGAAGCTTTCTTT. The gene calls are TRBV7-9 and TRBJ1-1; TRBD1 aligns across 9 bases. The CDR3 spans 16 residues. Germline CDR1 SEHNR, CDR2 FQNEAQ (reference sequence). Trimming removed 0 bases from V and 0 bases from J; junction bases left unmatched: 2.

The V gene is TRBV7-9, the J gene TRBJ2-7; TRBD1 aligns across 10 bases. Germline V CDR1 and CDR2: SEHNR, FQNEAQ (reference sequence). The CDR3 has 16 amino acids. V shed 5 bases, J shed 2 bases, and the junction held 9 bases outside the gene matches. CDR3 amino acids: CASSPQTGGHTYEQYF. CDR3 nucleotide sequence: TGTGCCAGCAGCCCGCAGACAGGGGGCCATACCTACGAGCAGTACTTC. Together with reference TRBV7-9 and TRBJ2-7, the CDR3 gives the full variable domain: DTGVSQNPRHKITKRGQNVTFRCDPISEHNRLYWYRQTLGQGPEFLTYFQNEAQLEKSRLLSDRFSAERPKGSFSTLEIQRTEQGDSAMYLCASSPQTGGHTYEQYFGPGTRLTVT.

CDR3 sequence (DNA): TGTGCCAGCAGCTTGGAAAGCGACGGTGAGCAGTTCTTC. It encodes CASSLESDGEQFF. This chain joins TRBV7-9 and TRBJ2-1; D is ambiguous. Per germline, CDR1 SEHNR and CDR2 FQNEAQ (reference sequence). Trimming left V 3 bases short and J 9 bases short, with 12 bases between. The CDR3 runs 13 residues.

The chain carries TRBV11-2 and TRBJ1-2; D might be TRBD1 (6 bases). Per germline, CDR1 SGHAT and CDR2 FQNNGV. This CDR3 contains 17 residues. Trimming removed 5 bases from V and 0 bases from J, with 19 bases in between. The CDR3 here is CASSPEIGTIANYGYTF. The DNA of the CDR3 is TGTGCCAGCAGCCCCGAGATTGGGACAATAGCTAACTATGGCTACACCTTC. Using reference TRBV11-2 and TRBJ1-2 for the parts outside the CDR3, the full variable domain is EAGVAQSPRYKIIEKRQSVAFWCNPISGHATLYWYQQILGQGPKLLIQFQNNGVVDDSQLPKDRFSAERLKGVDSTLKIQPAKLEDSAVYLCASSPEIGTIANYGYTFGSGTRLTVV.

The genes are TRBV10-1 and TRBJ1-1; 7 bases map to TRBD1. V lost 3 bases to trimming and J lost 1 base; unmatched junction nucleotides: 5. This CDR3 comprises 15 residues. The germline V gene encodes CDR1 WNHNN and CDR2 SYGVQD (reference sequence). CDR3 loop: CASSERAGGNTEAFF. In DNA, the CDR3 is TGCGCCAGCAGTGAACGGGCAGGGGGGAACACTGAAGCTTTCTTT.

The V gene is TRBV9, the J gene TRBJ1-2, with 7 nucleotides matching TRBD1. V dropped 6 bases and J dropped 6; count of bases not matched to a gene: 5. The CDR3 is made up of 12 amino acids. Germline assignment: CDR1 SGDLS and CDR2 YYNGEE. The CDR3 here is CASNRGEDGYTF. The CDR3 region has the DNA TGTGCCAGCAACAGGGGAGAGGATGGCTACACCTTC.

The chain joins TRBV9 to TRBJ2-3; 8 bases fit TRBD2. The CDR3 contains 14 residues. The germline CDR1 and CDR2 sequences are SGDLS and YYNGEE. V trimming: 2 bases; J trimming: 1 base; junction bases outside the gene matches: 0. CDR3 bases: TGTGCCAGCAGCGTTAGCGGGGGCACAGATACGCAGTATTTT. This codes for CASSVSGGTDTQYF.

This chain links TRBV4-1 with TRBJ2-7, with 7 nucleotides matching TRBD2. CDR3 size: 15 residues. V lost 6 bases and J lost 1; bases outside the gene matches: 9. Per germline, CDR1 MGHRA and CDR2 YSYEKL. CDR3 region: CASSGMEGGSYEQYF. The CDR3 nucleotides read TGCGCCAGCAGTGGCATGGAGGGAGGGTCCTACGAGCAGTACTTC.

This sequence joins TRBV29-1 and TRBJ1-2; D possibly corresponds to TRBD1 (6 bases). CDR1 is SQVTM and CDR2 is ANQGSEA in the germline V gene. V was shortened by 3 bases and J by 5 bases, with 13 bases between the two germline ends. CDR3 length: 13 amino acids. This CDR3 reads CSVDLQGGYGYTF. The DNA for the CDR3 is TGCAGCGTTGACTTACAGGGAGGGTATGGCTACACCTTC. Full variable domain (outside the CDR3, taken from reference TRBV29-1 and TRBJ1-2): SAVISQKPSRDICQRGTSLTIQCQVDSQVTMMFWYRQQPGQSLTLIATANQGSEATYESGFVIDKFPISRPNLTFSTLTVSNMSPEDSSIYLCSVDLQGGYGYTFGSGTRLTVV.

The sample holds one count of this clone. The J gene is TRBJ2-3, the V gene TRBV28; 11 bases match TRBD2. In germline, CDR1 is MDHEN, CDR2 SYDVKM. The CDR3 has 16 amino acids. The junction had 12 bases not matched to a gene; V was cut back by 6 bases and J by 7 bases. CDR3 residues: CASRPTSGSFSNTQYF. The CDR3 nucleotides read TGTGCCAGCAGACCTACTAGCGGGAGTTTTTCAAATACGCAGTATTTT.

The V and J genes are TRBV29-1 and TRBJ1-1, with D maybe TRBD1 (6 bases). Germline values: CDR1 SQVTM, CDR2 ANQGSEA. Deletions cut 6 bases from V and 0 bases from J, with 23 bases between. The CDR3 extends over 17 amino acids. The CDR3 nucleotides are TGCAGCGTGGGGAGGCGGGGGCCTGGGGGGATGAACACTGAAGCTTTCTTT. Protein product: CSVGRRGPGGMNTEAFF.

V usage is TRBV28 and J usage is TRBJ2-7; D might be TRBD1 (6 bases). Trimming left V 5 bases short and J 4 bases short, with 27 bases between. This CDR3 is 18 amino acids long. From germline, CDR1 is MDHEN and CDR2 SYDVKM. CDR3 protein: CASSLAVVSAGDGYEQYF. DNA of the CDR3: TGTGCCAGCAGTCTGGCTGTCGTTTCCGCAGGGGACGGTTACGAGCAGTACTTC.